The T cell receptor (beta chain) described here comes from a study of blood T cell repertoires in COVID-19. Whole-study context: COVID-19 samples collected from the United States, Italy and Spain covered acute and convalescent phases. In each case, the material was cDNA or gDNA derived from T cells, B-cell-depleted T cells, or PBMCs.

With 1 base clipped from V and 6 bases from J, the junction kept 16 bases outside the gene matches. Germline CDR1 reads LNHDA; CDR2 reads SQIVND (reference sequence). This CDR3 contains 19 residues. Original methodology: It was from reference gene primer amplification that nucleated cell counts were estimated. Data came from immunoSEQ multiplex PCR; TCRdb stores just in-frame clones and leaves some out. V and J calls and clone size are as listed in that table; D and trimming were resolved from the DNA. The data contain roughly 220,000 clones, around 87% of them singletons. The genes are TRBV19 and TRBJ2-3; 10 nucleotides agree with TRBD2. Source material: PBMCs or T cells enriched from blood (not recorded which). This TCR was sampled from a young woman in a cohort exposed to, infected with or recovered from COVID-19 (not recorded which). CDR3: CASSIGSSGRLGEKDTQYF. CDR3 DNA sequence: TGTGCCAGTAGTATAGGTTCTAGCGGGAGATTAGGCGAGAAGGATACGCAGTATTTT.